These 28 T cell receptor beta chains share one sample of origin, sequenced in a study of shared clonotypes between healthy human individuals (dated by TCRdb to the early 2020s). Libraries came from the immunoSEQ multiplex PCR assay. Held by TCRdb, this immuneACCESS table contains in-frame sequences only and omits some clones. Under half of the omission traces to an unresolved V gene where checked; the cause of the rest is unknown. This sample lists about 680,000 clones; 60% to 75% were detected once. The ten largest clones add up to around 2% of the sample. The sample comprised memory CD4+ T cells sorted from blood. The cell subset or site label, as the study defines it: CD45RA-negative fraction. These receptors were obtained from a woman aged 30 to 39 in good health.

The rearrangement links TRBV7-8 to TRBJ2-1, with TRBD1 matching over 9 bases. The CDR3 is made up of 18 amino acids. The germline gives CDR1 SGHVS, CDR2 FQNEAQ. Germline trimming cut 1 base from V and 2 bases from J; bases unmatched to any gene: 9. The CDR3 loop is CASSLVWAGTGTYNEQFF. CDR3 sequence (DNA): TGTGCCAGCAGCTTAGTTTGGGCGGGGACAGGGACCTACAATGAGCAGTTCTTC.

The V and J genes are TRBV28 and TRBJ2-1, with 11 bases matching TRBD2. V shed 6 bases, J shed 5 bases, and the junction held 6 bases outside the gene matches. CDR3 length: 15 residues. Germline V gene lookup returns CDR1 MDHEN and CDR2 SYDVKM. CDR3 residues: CASRPYSGRDNEQFF. The CDR3 nucleotides read TGTGCCAGCAGACCGTATAGCGGGAGGGACAATGAGCAGTTCTTC. Variable domain in full (rest from reference TRBV28 and TRBJ2-1): DVKVTQSSRYLVKRTGEKVFLECVQDMDHENMFWYRQDPGLGLRLIYFSYDVKMKEKGDIPEGYSVSREKKERFSLILESASTNQTSMYLCASRPYSGRDNEQFFGPGTRLTVL.

This clone has ten or more counts. The same CDR3 arises from other DNA sequences in this sample as well. The V call is TRBV19, the J call TRBJ2-7, with 7 bases matching TRBD1. CDR1 LNHDA and CDR2 SQIVND come from the germline V gene (reference sequence). The CDR3 runs 13 residues. The trim removed 6 bases at V and 2 bases at J, leaving 4 bases unmatched. CDR3 nucleotides: TGTGCCAGTAGGAGACAGGGTACCTACGAGCAGTACTTC. Translating it yields CASRRQGTYEQYF.

V usage is TRBV27 and J usage is TRBJ2-3; tentatively, D is TRBD2 (5 bases). In germline, CDR1 is MNHEY, CDR2 SMNVEV (reference sequence). The CDR3 sequence is 15 residues long. V was shortened by 7 bases and J by 1 base, with 15 bases between the two germline ends. The CDR3 is CASTPRAQGTDTQYF. DNA for the CDR3: TGTGCCAGCACCCCGCGGGCTCAGGGCACAGATACGCAGTATTTT.

The rearrangement joins TRBV6-6 to TRBJ2-7, with D perhaps assigned TRBD1 or TRBD2 (7 bases each). The CDR3 extends over 15 amino acids. CDR1 is MNHNY, CDR2 SVGAGI, per germline (reference sequence). The V end was cut by 2 bases, the J end by 2 bases, with 13 bases between. CDR3 residues: CASSYGGDSAYEQYF. CDR3 in DNA: TGTGCCAGCAGTTACGGGGGGGACAGTGCCTACGAGCAGTACTTC.

The chain combines TRBV7-8 with TRBJ2-7; 8 bases fit TRBD2. CDR3 size: 13 residues. The germline V gene has CDR1 SGHVS and CDR2 FQNEAQ. V lost 8 bases, J lost 7 bases, and 10 bases stayed unmatched. Here the CDR3 DNA reads TGTGCCAGCCGGAGCGGGAGAACGGGGGAGCAGTACTTC. This codes for CASRSGRTGEQYF.

This clone was found once. The chain is built from TRBV11-2 and TRBJ2-3, with 9 positions matching TRBD1. Germline CDR1 is SGHAT and CDR2 is FQNNGV. The ends lost 1 base at V and 7 bases at J; junction bases unmatched: 9. There are 16 residues in the CDR3. The CDR3 protein is CASSLGGQGVRNTQYF. CDR3 coding DNA: TGTGCCAGCAGCTTAGGGGGACAGGGTGTCAGGAATACGCAGTATTTT.

This chain joins TRBV5-4 and TRBJ2-2, with 10 bases lining up with TRBD2. Germline trimming cut 3 bases from V and 8 bases from J; bases unmatched to any gene: 13. There are 17 residues in the CDR3. Germline V lookup: CDR1 SGHNT, CDR2 YYREEE (reference sequence). The CDR3: CASSSKREGLLEGELFF. CDR3 DNA: TGTGCCAGCAGCTCTAAGCGGGAGGGCCTTCTGGAAGGGGAGCTGTTTTTT. The full variable domain, its missing parts supplied by reference TRBV5-4 and TRBJ2-2, is ETGVTQSPTHLIKTRGQQVTLRCSSQSGHNTVSWYQQALGQGPQFIFQYYREEENGRGNFPPRFSGLQFPNYSSELNVNALELDDSALYLCASSSKREGLLEGELFFGEGSRLTVL.

The chain combines TRBV7-9 with TRBJ2-2; D not certain. This CDR3 has 12 residues. The V and J ends lost 8 bases and 10 bases respectively, with 14 bases between them. The germline gives CDR1 SEHNR, CDR2 FQNEAQ (reference sequence). The CDR3 DNA follows: TGTGCCAGCCCTACTCCGGAAGAGGAGCTGTTTTTT. Translation gives CASPTPEEELFF. Full variable domain (remainder filled in from reference TRBV7-9 and TRBJ2-2): DTGVSQNPRHKITKRGQNVTFRCDPISEHNRLYWYRQTLGQGPEFLTYFQNEAQLEKSRLLSDRFSAERPKGSFSTLEIQRTEQGDSAMYLCASPTPEEELFFGEGSRLTVL.

The chain has TRBV2 and TRBJ1-2; D is ambiguous. The CDR3 consists of 13 residues. V gave up 4 bases and J gave up 8 bases, with 14 bases separating them. The germline CDR1 and CDR2 sequences are SNHLY and FYNNEI. Here the CDR3 DNA reads TGTGCCAGCAGTGGGGCCAATCGGAACGGCTACACCTTC. Translated, it gives CASSGANRNGYTF.

This clone appeared many times. V is TRBV6-5 and J is TRBJ2-7; 14 bases match TRBD2. This CDR3 has 14 amino acids. The ends lost 7 bases at V and 3 bases at J; junction bases unmatched: 2. Germline V gene lookup returns CDR1 MNHEY and CDR2 SVGAGI. As DNA, the CDR3 is TGTGCCAGCAATGGACTAGCGGGAGGCTACGAGCAGTACTTC. Protein: CASNGLAGGYEQYF.

The rearrangement links TRBV6-1 to TRBJ1-4; no reliable D call. In germline, CDR1 is MNHNS, CDR2 SASEGT. CDR3 length: 16 amino acids. The ends were cut back, 4 bases at V and 1 base at J, with 13 bases in the middle. CDR3 nucleotides: TGTGCCAGCAGTGGCTCTTCAGCCGGAACTAATGAAAAACTGTTTTTT. It specifies CASSGSSAGTNEKLFF.

The chain links TRBV6-1 to TRBJ2-5, with TRBD1 matching 7 bases. J was trimmed by 7 bases and V by 1 base; bases with no gene match: 12. Germline assignment: CDR1 MNHNS and CDR2 SASEGT. The CDR3 sequence is 16 residues long. The DNA for the CDR3 is TGTGCCAGCAGTGAAGAGCCGGGACAGCCATGGTGGACCCAGTACTTC. Residues: CASSEEPGQPWWTQYF.

The chain links TRBV19 to TRBJ1-6; maybe TRBD1 (5 bases). With 3 bases removed from V and 10 bases from J, the gap between germline ends came to 13 bases. Germline CDR1 LNHDA, CDR2 SQIVND (reference sequence). There are 14 residues in the CDR3. CDR3 protein: CASSIVGEESPLHF. CDR3 in DNA: TGTGCCAGTAGTATCGTAGGGGAGGAATCACCCCTCCACTTT.

The genes are TRBV10-2 and TRBJ1-1, with unresolved D. The germline CDR1 and CDR2 sequences are WSHSY and SAAADI. This CDR3 has 12 amino acids. V was shortened by 6 bases and J by 8 bases, with 13 bases between the two germline ends. For the CDR3, the DNA is TGCGCCAGCAGCGGGATTTTCCAAGAAGCTTTCTTT. It encodes CASSGIFQEAFF.

This rearrangement joins TRBV28 to TRBJ1-5; perhaps TRBD1 as D (5 bases). The CDR3 spans 15 residues. The germline gives CDR1 MDHEN, CDR2 SYDVKM. The ends were cut back, 7 bases at V and 3 bases at J, with 16 bases in the middle. CDR3 in amino acids: CASITWAGTNQPQHF. The CDR3 region has the DNA TGTGCCAGCATCACATGGGCAGGGACCAATCAGCCCCAGCATTTT.

This chain uses TRBV7-9 with TRBJ2-5, with a weak D call TRBD2 (5 bases). CDR1 and CDR2 from the germline V gene are SEHNR and FQNEAQ (reference sequence). The CDR3 extends over 12 amino acids. Trimming took 6 bases from V and 5 from J, leaving 10 bases between them. The CDR3 here is CASSSTGETQYF. In nucleotides, the CDR3 is TGTGCCAGCAGTTCAACGGGGGAGACCCAGTACTTC.

Only a few counts were recorded for this clone. V usage is TRBV5-1 and J usage is TRBJ1-1; D unclear. The CDR3 spans 13 residues. Germline V lookup: CDR1 SGHRS, CDR2 YFSETQ. V lost 4 bases and J 5 bases, leaving 12 bases between the germline ends. The CDR3 bases are TGCGCCAGCAGCACCACATGGGAGACTGAAGCTTTCTTT. Translated, it gives CASSTTWETEAFF.

The table lists this clone with many counts. This chain uses TRBV28 with TRBJ1-5; D remains ambiguous. The V gene lost 5 bases and the J gene lost 6 bases, with 8 bases spanning the gap. In germline, CDR1 is MDHEN, CDR2 SYDVKM. The length of the CDR3 is 12 residues. The CDR3 reads CASSGRAQPQHF. The DNA for the CDR3 is TGTGCCAGCAGTGGCCGGGCTCAGCCCCAGCATTTT.

The J gene is TRBJ2-1, the V gene TRBV18; 9 nucleotides agree with TRBD2. The length of the CDR3 is 15 residues. V dropped 5 bases and J dropped 4; count of bases not matched to a gene: 6. Per the germline V gene, CDR1 is KGHSH and CDR2 is LQKENI. As DNA, the CDR3 is TGTGCCAGCTCAGGAGGGGGACTAGCATACAATGAGCAGTTCTTC. The encoded protein is CASSGGGLAYNEQFF.

The chain recombines TRBV7-2 with TRBJ1-5; 7 nucleotides match TRBD1. The CDR3 totals 14 residues. Germline CDR1 and CDR2: SGHTA and FQGNSA. V lost 5 bases to trimming and J lost 3 bases; unmatched junction nucleotides: 4. CDR3 protein: CASSRGTVNQPQHF. CDR3 nucleotide sequence: TGTGCCAGCAGCCGCGGGACAGTCAATCAGCCCCAGCATTTT.

This chain joins TRBV14 and TRBJ1-1, with D unclear. Germline CDR1 SGHDN, CDR2 FVKESK. V gave up 4 bases and J gave up 0 bases, with 15 bases separating them. The CDR3 covers 16 residues. The CDR3 protein is CASSRLRHGLNTEAFF. CDR3 sequence (DNA): TGTGCCAGCAGCCGATTACGACACGGACTGAACACTGAAGCTTTCTTT.

Written as DNA, the CDR3 is TGTGCCAGTAGTATAGATCTCAGGGACAGGGTCCCTGAAGCTTTCTTT. This gives the protein CASSIDLRDRVPEAFF. The rearrangement joins TRBV19 to TRBJ1-1, with TRBD1 matching over 9 bases. CDR1 LNHDA and CDR2 SQIVND come from the germline V gene (reference sequence). This CDR3 is 16 amino acids long. Trimming at V came to 0 bases and at J to 6 bases, leaving 8 bases not matched to a gene.

This clone was observed a handful of times. This chain links TRBV27 with TRBJ2-3, with 13 positions matching TRBD2. Trimming took 6 bases from V and 3 from J; bases not matched to a gene: 12. This CDR3 comprises 18 residues. Looked up from germline, CDR1 is MNHEY and CDR2 is SMNVEV (reference sequence). CDR3 nucleotide sequence: TGTGCCAGCAGCCACTTACGTATGGGACTAGCGGGGACAGATACGCAGTATTTT. It specifies CASSHLRMGLAGTDTQYF.

The chain links TRBV28 to TRBJ2-7, with D maybe TRBD1 (6 bases). The germline gives CDR1 MDHEN, CDR2 SYDVKM. Trimming shortened V by 5 bases and J by 0 bases, and 17 bases separated the two germline ends. CDR3 length: 16 residues. CDR3 nucleotides: TGTGCCAGCAGTCTCCCGGACAGCCGACTCTCCTACGAGCAGTACTTC. Its protein product is CASSLPDSRLSYEQYF.

This chain connects TRBV6-6 to TRBJ1-1, with 8 nucleotides matching TRBD1. The CDR3 loop spans 16 amino acids. V shed 0 bases and J 4 bases; nucleotides not matched to a gene: 7. Germline assignment: CDR1 MNHNY and CDR2 SVGAGI (reference sequence). CDR3 region: CASSYSPGGSVTEAFF. The DNA of the CDR3 is TGTGCCAGCAGTTACTCGCCAGGGGGCTCGGTCACTGAAGCTTTCTTT.

V usage is TRBV11-2 and J usage is TRBJ2-3, with D unclear. CDR3 size: 13 residues. Germline-derived CDR1 and CDR2 are SGHAT and FQNNGV. V was shortened by 1 base and J by 4 bases, with 6 bases between the two germline ends. CDR3 nucleotides: TGTGCCAGCAGCTTAGTGGACCCAGATACGCAGTATTTT. Protein sequence: CASSLVDPDTQYF.

The chain couples TRBV4-1 to TRBJ1-2, with D possibly being TRBD1 (5 bases). The CDR3 loop spans 16 amino acids. V was shortened by 1 base and J by 6 bases, with 18 bases between the two germline ends. Germline V gene sequence: CDR1 MGHRA, CDR2 YSYEKL. The CDR3 DNA reads as TGCGCCAGCAGCCAAGCGGCCAGGGCAAAAGAGGATGGCTACACCTTC. Protein product: CASSQAARAKEDGYTF.